This is a list of T cell receptor beta chains from one sample in a study of blood T cell repertoires in COVID-19. This table comes from immunoSEQ multiplex PCR, and its TCRdb copy is limited to in-frame clones, with some not included. Among more than 200,000 clones, about 82% were seen once, and the ten largest hold roughly 10%. Specimen: peripheral blood. The receptors here all came from a woman over 75 with acute or convalescent COVID-19. CDR3s include the opening cysteine and the closing phenylalanine or tryptophan. The D gene is left open where the match is weak. A clone size is listed for some rows: how often the clone was seen (once, few, many), or a class if it is expanded.

J gene | clone size | D gene | V gene | CDR3 protein | CDR3 DNA
TRBJ2-7 | - | - | TRBV11-3 | CASSLAGGAYEQYF | TGTGCCAGCAGCTTAGCGGGGGGCGCCTACGAGCAGTACTTC
TRBJ1-3 | - | - | TRBV19 | CASSIGSSGNTIYF | TGTGCCAGTAGTATAGGCAGCTCTGGAAACACCATATATTTT
TRBJ2-1 | - | TRBD2 | TRBV18 | CASSRQRGLRGDEQFF | TGTGCCAGCTCACGACAAAGGGGACTGCGGGGGGATGAGCAGTTCTTC
TRBJ1-6 | - | TRBD1 | TRBV7-3 | CASSFTGDGNSPLHF | TGTGCCAGCAGCTTCACAGGGGACGGTAATTCACCCCTCCACTTT
TRBJ1-2 | - | - | TRBV11-3 | CASSLTGGYGYTF | TGTGCCAGCAGTCTTACCGGGGGCTATGGCTACACCTTC
TRBJ2-7 | few | TRBD1 | TRBV11-3 | CASSLAFVGRGYYEQYF | TGTGCCAGCAGCTTAGCTTTTGTGGGCAGGGGGTACTACGAGCAGTACTTC
TRBJ1-2 | - | TRBD1 | TRBV27 | CASRPYPGQGRFHTF | TGTGCCAGCAGACCATATCCGGGACAGGGCAGGTTTCACACCTTC
TRBJ2-4 | - | - | TRBV7-9 | CASSLVWSELAKNIQYF | TGTGCCAGCAGCTTAGTCTGGTCGGAGCTAGCCAAAAACATTCAGTACTTC
TRBJ2-7 | - | - | TRBV19 | CASSPQGGAGEQYF | TGTGCCAGTAGTCCCCAAGGGGGCGCGGGGGAGCAGTACTTC
TRBJ2-2 | - | TRBD1 | TRBV24-1 | CATTDRVTGELFF | TGTGCCACCACCGACAGGGTCACCGGGGAGCTGTTTTTT
TRBJ1-2 | few | - | TRBV19 | CATMRGANYGYTF | TGTGCCACCATGCGAGGAGCAAACTATGGCTACACCTTC
TRBJ1-5 | - | - | TRBV6-5 | CASRVLGNQPQHF | TGTGCCAGCAGAGTCCTAGGCAATCAGCCCCAGCATTTT
TRBJ1-3 | - | - | TRBV4-1 | CASSQVQGWGGNTIYF | TGCGCCAGCAGCCAAGTGCAGGGGTGGGGTGGAAACACCATATATTTT
TRBJ1-3 | - | TRBD1 | TRBV3-1/TRBV3-2 | CASSPGQGGNTIYF | TGTGCCAGCAGTCCAGGACAGGGTGGAAACACCATATATTTT
TRBJ1-3 | once | - | TRBV19 | CASSGWIGEPGNTIYF | TGTGCCAGTAGTGGGTGGATAGGGGAACCTGGAAACACCATATATTTT
TRBJ1-1 | - | TRBD1 | TRBV12-5 | CASGGTADTEAFF | TGTGCTAGTGGGGGGACAGCGGACACTGAAGCTTTCTTT
TRBJ2-3 | once | TRBD2 | TRBV10-1 | CASSGTSGSTDTQYF | TGCGCCAGCAGCGGGACTAGCGGGAGCACAGATACGCAGTATTTT
TRBJ1-1 | - | - | TRBV7-9 | CASRFGQNTEAFF | TGTGCCAGCAGGTTCGGACAGAACACTGAAGCTTTCTTT
TRBJ1-6 | many | - | TRBV5-6 | CASRAVGANSPLHF | TGTGCCAGCAGAGCTGTAGGGGCGAATTCACCCCTCCACTTT
TRBJ2-4 | - | - | TRBV11-2 | CASSQEGNGIQYF | TGTGCCAGCAGCCAGGAGGGCAACGGCATTCAGTACTTC
TRBJ1-5 | - | - | TRBV27 | CASSFGRDQPQHF | TGTGCCAGCAGTTTCGGCAGGGATCAGCCCCAGCATTTT
TRBJ1-2 | - | TRBD1 | TRBV12-3/TRBV12-4 | CASTPDRNYGYTF | TGTGCCAGCACCCCGGACAGGAACTATGGCTACACCTTC
TRBJ1-1 | once | - | TRBV18 | CASSPGQVIGEAFF | TGTGCCAGCTCACCCGGTCAGGTCATCGGCGAAGCTTTCTTT
TRBJ1-2 | - | - | TRBV25-1 | CASSEQGWYGYTF | TGTGCCAGCAGTGAACAGGGCTGGTATGGCTACACCTTC